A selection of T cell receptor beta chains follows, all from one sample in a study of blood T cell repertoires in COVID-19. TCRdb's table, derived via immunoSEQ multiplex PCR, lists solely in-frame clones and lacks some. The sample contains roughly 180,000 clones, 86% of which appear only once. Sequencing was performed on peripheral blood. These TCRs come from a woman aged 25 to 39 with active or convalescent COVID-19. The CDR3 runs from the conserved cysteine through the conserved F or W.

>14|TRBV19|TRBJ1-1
CASSIEAGVAEAFF
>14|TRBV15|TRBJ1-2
CATSRDRTTRGYTF
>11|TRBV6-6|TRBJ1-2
CASSKEWGYTF
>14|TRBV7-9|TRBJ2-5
CASSLGTGQETQYF
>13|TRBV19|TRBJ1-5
CASTMSSNQPQHF
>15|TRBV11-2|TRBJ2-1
CASSSPGQAYNEQFF
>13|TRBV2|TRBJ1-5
CASSRDWGGPQHF
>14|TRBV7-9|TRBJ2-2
CASSLAAGTGELFF
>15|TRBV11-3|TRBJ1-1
CASSTRPTGYTEAFF
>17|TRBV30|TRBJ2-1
CAWSVGWRRGVYNEQFF
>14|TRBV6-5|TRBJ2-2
CASREGVNTGELFF
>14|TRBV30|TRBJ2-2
CAWNPGQNTGELFF
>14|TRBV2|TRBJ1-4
CASTELTTNEKLFF
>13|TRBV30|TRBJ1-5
CAWGGQLNQPQHF
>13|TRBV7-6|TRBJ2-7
CASSLGPSYEQYF
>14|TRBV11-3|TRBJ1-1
CASSLNQGNTEAFF
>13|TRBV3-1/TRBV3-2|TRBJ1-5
CASSQDGGQPQHF
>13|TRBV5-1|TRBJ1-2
CASSADQTGGYTF
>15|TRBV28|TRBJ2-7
CASSFETGPTYEQYF
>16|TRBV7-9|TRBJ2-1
CASSLVGQGAHNEQFF
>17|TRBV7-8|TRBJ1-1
CASSKPGQQRENTEAFF
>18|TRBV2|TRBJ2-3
CASRKGTSGRGWADTQYF
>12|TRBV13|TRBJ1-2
CASNTGSDGYTF
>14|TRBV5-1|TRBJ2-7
CASSTGLVGHEQYF